The 16 T cell receptor beta chains below all came from one sample that was sequenced in a study of T-cell reconstitution after alpha-beta-depleted transplantation in children. Unique molecular identifiers tagged the TCRbeta library. TCRdb passed the PCR reads through MiXCR, listing each CDR3 protein once. The table shows about 240,000 distinct CDR3 sequences, with more than 10% occurring only once. Sequenced here: PBMCs from the stem cell graft donor, sampled from the stem cell graft. Receptor source: a human donor who donated a stem cell graft to a child with acute lymphoblastic leukemia.

This clonotype was found a few times. The chain employs TRBV12-3 or TRBV12-4 and TRBJ2-5; D is unresolved. Trimming took off 2 bases at V and 0 bases at J, with 16 bases between the two ends. CDR3 length: 17 amino acids. In nucleotides, the CDR3 is TGTGCCAGCAGTTTAAGTTTCCACCGAACTTACCAAGAGACCCAGTACTTC. Protein: CASSLSFHRTYQETQYF.

Turning to this clonotype: One base away lies a much larger clone, so this may be a sequencing read error. This chain links TRBV28 with TRBJ1-4; a possible D gene is TRBD1 (5 bases). The germline CDR1 and CDR2 sequences are MDHEN and SYDVKM. V lost 3 bases and J lost 5, with 10 bases in between. CDR3 size: 14 residues. In nucleotides, the CDR3 is TGTGCCAGCAGTTTTAGGGGCCGGAATGAAAAACTGTTTTTT. Translating gives CASSFRGRNEKLFF.

This clonotype occurred many times. The chain links TRBV6-5 to TRBJ2-7, with 9 bases lining up with TRBD1. V lost 2 bases to trimming and J lost 7 bases; unmatched junction nucleotides: 15. CDR3 length equals 17 residues. Germline loops: CDR1 MNHEY, CDR2 SVGAGI. In DNA form, the CDR3 reads TGTGCCAGCAGTTACGACGGACAGGGGCTCACTACGTTGGAGCAGTACTTC. Translation: CASSYDGQGLTTLEQYF.

Concerning this clonotype itself: A much bigger clone sits one base away, suggesting this may be a read error. The rearrangement joins TRBV7-9 to TRBJ2-3, with D perhaps given as TRBD1 or TRBD2 (5 bases each). Germline V gene lookup returns CDR1 SEHNR and CDR2 FQNEAQ (reference sequence). Trimming took 3 bases from V and 0 from J, leaving 10 bases between them. The CDR3 consists of 15 residues. The CDR3 bases are TGTGCCAGCAGCTTTCGGGGCCCTAGCACAGATACGCAGTATTTT. It yields the protein CASSFRGPSTDTQYF.

This clonotype was seen many times. This chain links TRBV9 with TRBJ1-4; no firm D call. The CDR3 spans 14 residues. V was shortened by 5 bases and J by 5 bases, with 13 bases between the two germline ends. The germline V gene has CDR1 SGDLS and CDR2 YYNGEE. The CDR3 DNA follows: TGTGCCAGCAGAGGAGAACATCAGAATGAAAAACTGTTTTTT. Amino acid sequence: CASRGEHQNEKLFF.

This clonotype was counted many times. V gene TRBV5-1 combines with J gene TRBJ2-3, with D perhaps matching TRBD1 or TRBD2 (5 bases each). Germline CDR1 reads SGHRS; CDR2 reads YFSETQ. Trimming took off 0 bases at V and 4 bases at J, with 12 bases between the two ends. The CDR3 has 15 residues. The CDR3 reads CASSLDSRGPDTQYF. DNA of the CDR3: TGCGCCAGCAGCTTGGACTCCCGGGGCCCAGATACGCAGTATTTT.

The sample holds a few counts of this clonotype. The chain joins TRBV27 to TRBJ1-2; perhaps TRBD1 as D (5 bases). Trimming pared 5 bases from V and 8 bases from J, leaving 15 bases between. Germline-derived CDR1 and CDR2 are MNHEY and SMNVEV (reference sequence). The CDR3 is 13 amino acids. The CDR3 coding sequence is TGTGCCAGCAGTGTAGGGGAAGGTGGAGGCTACACCTTC. Translating it yields CASSVGEGGGYTF.

The rearrangement uses TRBV4-2 and TRBJ2-1; 10 bases map to TRBD1. V dropped 3 bases and J dropped 14; count of bases not matched to a gene: 10. The CDR3 totals 14 residues. CDR1 is LGHNA, CDR2 YNFKEQ, per germline. The CDR3 DNA sequence: TGTGCCAGCAGCCAGGGACAGGGGAAGGGGGGTGAGTTCTTC. It encodes CASSQGQGKGGEFF.

With regard to this clonotype: A read error may be the cause here, since a much bigger clone is one base away. V gene TRBV28 combines with J gene TRBJ2-3; D call uncertain. The germline V gene has CDR1 MDHEN and CDR2 SYDVKM. With 1 base removed from V and 3 bases from J, the gap between germline ends came to 11 bases. The CDR3 loop spans 15 amino acids. The CDR3 loop is CASSLSGMGTDTQYF. The DNA for the CDR3 is TGTGCCAGCAGTTTATCGGGCATGGGGACAGATACGCAGTATTTT.

In this sample, this clonotype turned up many times. The V call is TRBV9, the J call TRBJ2-2, with 12 nucleotides matching TRBD2. This CDR3 spans 17 amino acids. The junction had 7 bases not matched to a gene; V was cut back by 4 bases and J by 3 bases. Germline assignment: CDR1 SGDLS and CDR2 YYNGEE. The CDR3 spells CASSTPSGRADTGELFF. CDR3 DNA sequence: TGTGCCAGCAGCACCCCTAGCGGGAGGGCCGACACCGGGGAGCTGTTTTTT.

This clonotype has at least ten counts. The genes are TRBV6-5 and TRBJ2-7; D might be TRBD1 or TRBD2, each matching 6 bases. The V end was cut by 2 bases, the J end by 2 bases, with 13 bases between. From germline, CDR1 is MNHEY and CDR2 SVGAGI. The CDR3 loop spans 15 amino acids. The DNA of the CDR3 is TGTGCCAGCAGTTACGGGGGGCATCAGACCTACGAGCAGTACTTC. Translating gives CASSYGGHQTYEQYF.

This clonotype has at least ten counts. DNA of the CDR3: TGTGCCAGCAGTGCGGGACTAGCGCGCTACAATGAGCAGTTCTTC. It encodes CASSAGLARYNEQFF. This chain connects TRBV27 to TRBJ2-1, with 10 positions matching TRBD2. The V gene's germline CDR1 is MNHEY and CDR2 SMNVEV (reference sequence). This CDR3 has 15 residues. Unmatched junction bases numbered 4, after V lost 5 bases and J lost 3 bases.

This clonotype has at least ten counts. The V call is TRBV4-3, the J call TRBJ2-2; 11 bases align to TRBD2. V was pared by 0 bases and J by 4 bases, with 7 bases of the junction left unmatched. The CDR3 extends over 18 amino acids. Germline CDR1 LGHNA, CDR2 YSLEER. CDR3: CASSQERLAGGRTGELFF. CDR3 nucleotide sequence: TGCGCCAGCAGCCAAGAGAGGCTAGCGGGGGGACGCACCGGGGAGCTGTTTTTT.

V gene TRBV4-2 combines with J gene TRBJ2-2, with D unresolved. The CDR3 has 14 residues. CDR1 and CDR2 (germline): LGHNA, YNFKEQ. V was cut by 0 bases and J by 3 bases, with 5 bases left in between. The CDR3 nucleotides read TGTGCCAGCAGCCAAGATTTAGACACCGGGGAGCTGTTTTTT. Its protein product is CASSQDLDTGELFF.

This clonotype has only one observation. A much larger clone differs from this one at a single base, so this may be a read error. The V call is TRBV20-1, the J call TRBJ2-1; no clear D. From germline, CDR1 is DFQATT and CDR2 SNEGSKA (reference sequence). The CDR3 covers 13 residues. CDR3 protein: CSAAGSSYNELFF. In DNA form, the CDR3 reads TGCAGTGCTGCCGGAAGCTCCTACAATGAGCTGTTCTTC.

On this clonotype itself: This may come from a read error, since a much larger clone is one base off. This chain uses TRBV12-3 or TRBV12-4 with TRBJ2-1; D might be TRBD2 (6 bases). The CDR3 spans 15 residues. V was trimmed by 6 bases and J by 4 bases, leaving 16 bases between them. CDR3 coding DNA: TGTGCCAGCAGCCCTCTACCGGGGGTGTACAATGAGCAGTTCTTC. It encodes CASSPLPGVYNEQFF.